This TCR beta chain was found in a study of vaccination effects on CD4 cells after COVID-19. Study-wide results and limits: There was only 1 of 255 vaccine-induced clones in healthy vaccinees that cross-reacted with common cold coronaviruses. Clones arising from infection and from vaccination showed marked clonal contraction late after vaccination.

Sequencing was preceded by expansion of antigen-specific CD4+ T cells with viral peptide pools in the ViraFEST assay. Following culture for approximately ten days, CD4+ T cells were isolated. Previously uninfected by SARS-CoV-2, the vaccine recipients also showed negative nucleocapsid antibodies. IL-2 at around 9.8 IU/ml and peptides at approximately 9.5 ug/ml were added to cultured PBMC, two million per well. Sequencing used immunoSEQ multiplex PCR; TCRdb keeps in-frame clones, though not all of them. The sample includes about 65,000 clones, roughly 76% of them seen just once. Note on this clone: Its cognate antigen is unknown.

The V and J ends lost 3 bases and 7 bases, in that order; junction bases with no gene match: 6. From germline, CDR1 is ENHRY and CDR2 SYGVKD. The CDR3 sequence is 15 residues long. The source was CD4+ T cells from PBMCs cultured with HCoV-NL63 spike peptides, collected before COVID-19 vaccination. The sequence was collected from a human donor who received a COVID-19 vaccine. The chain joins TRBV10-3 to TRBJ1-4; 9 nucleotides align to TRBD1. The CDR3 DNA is TGTGCCATCAGTGATGGGGACAGGGCTAGTGAAAAACTGTTTTTT. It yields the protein CAISDGDRASEKLFF.